This T cell receptor (beta chain) is drawn from a study of blood T cells in healthy people across ages. Trimming cost V 5 bases and J 6 bases; bases outside gene matches: 8. CDR3 length: 14 residues. Germline V gene sequence: CDR1 SEHNR, CDR2 FQNEAQ (reference sequence). This clonotype turned up a few times. The antigen is not known. With each sample, at least 5 micrograms of total RNA were extracted. Sample-barcoded 5' priming and a J-beta primer mix drove a second PCR of about 7 to 12 cycles. TCRdb reprocessed the 5' RACE reads with MiXCR, giving one entry per CDR3 protein. The sample lists around 1,500,000 distinct CDR3 sequences, under 30% occurring once. The study's findings and limits: While age rose, TCR beta diversity per million T cells dropped in a roughly linear way. Long-lived and aged donors differed, with more naive CD4+ cells and higher diversity in the long-lived.

Material: blood. The source is a woman aged 30 to 39 in good health. This chain connects TRBV7-9 to TRBJ1-2; TRBD1 aligns across 8 bases. CDR3 protein: CASSPTDREDGYTF. The CDR3 DNA reads as TGTGCCAGCAGCCCAACGGACAGGGAGGATGGCTACACCTTC.